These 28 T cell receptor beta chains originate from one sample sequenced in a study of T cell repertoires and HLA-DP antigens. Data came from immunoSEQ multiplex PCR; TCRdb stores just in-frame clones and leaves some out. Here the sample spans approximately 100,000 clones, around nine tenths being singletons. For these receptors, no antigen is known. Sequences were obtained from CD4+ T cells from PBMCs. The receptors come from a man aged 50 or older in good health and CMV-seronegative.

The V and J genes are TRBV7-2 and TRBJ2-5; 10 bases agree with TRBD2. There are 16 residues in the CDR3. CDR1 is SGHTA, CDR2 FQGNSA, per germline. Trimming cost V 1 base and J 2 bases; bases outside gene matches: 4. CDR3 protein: CASSLGTLAGQETQYF. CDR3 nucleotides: TGTGCCAGCAGCTTAGGTACACTAGCGGGGCAAGAGACCCAGTACTTC.

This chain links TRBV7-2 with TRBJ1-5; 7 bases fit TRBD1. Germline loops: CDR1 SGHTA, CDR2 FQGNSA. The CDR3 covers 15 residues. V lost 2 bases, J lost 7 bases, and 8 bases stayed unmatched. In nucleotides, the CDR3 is TGTGCCAGCAGCTTAAGGGCAGGGGGGGACCAGCCCCAGCATTTT. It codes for CASSLRAGGDQPQHF.

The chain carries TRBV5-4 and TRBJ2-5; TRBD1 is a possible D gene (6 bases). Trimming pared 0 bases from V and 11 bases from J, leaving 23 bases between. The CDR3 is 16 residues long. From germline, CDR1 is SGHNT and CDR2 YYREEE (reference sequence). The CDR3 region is CASSLGGRASKGEQYF. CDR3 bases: TGTGCCAGCAGCTTGGGAGGGAGAGCATCGAAGGGGGAGCAGTACTTC.

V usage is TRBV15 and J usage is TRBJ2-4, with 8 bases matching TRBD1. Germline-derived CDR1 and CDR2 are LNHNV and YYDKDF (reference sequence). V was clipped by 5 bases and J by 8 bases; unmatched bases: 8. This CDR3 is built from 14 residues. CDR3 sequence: CATSRYKQGDIQYF. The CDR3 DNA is TGTGCCACCAGCCGATATAAACAGGGGGACATTCAGTACTTC.

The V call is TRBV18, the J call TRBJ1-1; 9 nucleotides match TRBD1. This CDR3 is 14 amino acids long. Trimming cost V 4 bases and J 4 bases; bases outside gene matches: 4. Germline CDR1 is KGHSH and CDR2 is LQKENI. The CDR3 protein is CASSRQGGGTEAFF. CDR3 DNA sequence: TGTGCCAGCTCACGACAGGGGGGAGGCACTGAAGCTTTCTTT.

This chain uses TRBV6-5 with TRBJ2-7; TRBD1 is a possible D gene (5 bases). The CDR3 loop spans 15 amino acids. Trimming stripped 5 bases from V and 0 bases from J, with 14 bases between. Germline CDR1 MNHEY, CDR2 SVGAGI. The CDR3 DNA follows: TGTGCCAGCAGTCACCGGGTCAGGGACTCCTACGAGCAGTACTTC. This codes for CASSHRVRDSYEQYF.

Here the CDR3 DNA reads TGTGCCAGCAGGTCCACATCGGGGGGCGAGCAGTACTTC. The encoded protein is CASRSTSGGEQYF. This chain uses TRBV7-6 with TRBJ2-7, with 7 bases identical to TRBD2. CDR1 SGHVS and CDR2 FNYEAQ come from the germline V gene. V lost 6 bases to trimming and J lost 6 bases; unmatched junction nucleotides: 8. The CDR3 spans 13 residues.

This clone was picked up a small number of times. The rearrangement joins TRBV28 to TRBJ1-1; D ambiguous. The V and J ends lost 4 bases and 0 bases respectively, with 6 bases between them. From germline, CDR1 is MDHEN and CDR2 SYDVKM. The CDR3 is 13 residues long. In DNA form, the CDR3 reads TGTGCCAGCAGTTCCAATCTGAACACTGAAGCTTTCTTT. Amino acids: CASSSNLNTEAFF.

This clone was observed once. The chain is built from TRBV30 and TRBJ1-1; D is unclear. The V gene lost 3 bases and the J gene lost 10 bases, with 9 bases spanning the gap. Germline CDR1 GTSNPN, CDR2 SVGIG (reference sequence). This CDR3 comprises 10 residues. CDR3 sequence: CAWRSVVAFF. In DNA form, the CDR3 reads TGTGCCTGGAGGTCAGTGGTAGCTTTCTTT.

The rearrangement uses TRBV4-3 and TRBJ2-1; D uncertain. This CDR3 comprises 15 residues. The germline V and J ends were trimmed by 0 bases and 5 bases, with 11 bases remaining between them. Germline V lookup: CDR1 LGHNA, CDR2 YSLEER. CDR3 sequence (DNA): TGCGCCAGCAGCCAAGATTCACAGATAAACAATGAGCAGTTCTTC. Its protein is CASSQDSQINNEQFF.

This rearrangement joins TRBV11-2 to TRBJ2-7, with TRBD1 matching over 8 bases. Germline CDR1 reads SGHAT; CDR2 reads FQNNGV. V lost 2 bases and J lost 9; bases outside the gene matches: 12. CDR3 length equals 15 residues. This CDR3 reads CASSLLSGDRSTQYF. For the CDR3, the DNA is TGTGCCAGCAGCTTACTTTCGGGGGACAGGTCCACGCAGTACTTC. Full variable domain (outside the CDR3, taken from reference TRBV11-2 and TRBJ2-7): EAGVAQSPRYKIIEKRQSVAFWCNPISGHATLYWYQQILGQGPKLLIQFQNNGVVDDSQLPKDRFSAERLKGVDSTLKIQPAKLEDSAVYLCASSLLSGDRSTQYFGPGTRLTVT.

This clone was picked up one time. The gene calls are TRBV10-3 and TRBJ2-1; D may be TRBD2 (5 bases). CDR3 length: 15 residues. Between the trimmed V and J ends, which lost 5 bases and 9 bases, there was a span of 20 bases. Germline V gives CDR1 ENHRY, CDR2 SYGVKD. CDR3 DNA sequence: TGTGCCATCAGTCCGACTCCCCCCGGAGAGGGTGAGCAGTTCTTC. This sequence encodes CAISPTPPGEGEQFF.

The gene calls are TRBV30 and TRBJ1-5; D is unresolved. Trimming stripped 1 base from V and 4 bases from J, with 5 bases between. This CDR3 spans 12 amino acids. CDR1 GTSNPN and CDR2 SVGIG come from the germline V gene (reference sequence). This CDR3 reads CAWSGANQPQHF. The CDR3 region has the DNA TGTGCCTGGAGTGGGGCGAATCAGCCCCAGCATTTT.

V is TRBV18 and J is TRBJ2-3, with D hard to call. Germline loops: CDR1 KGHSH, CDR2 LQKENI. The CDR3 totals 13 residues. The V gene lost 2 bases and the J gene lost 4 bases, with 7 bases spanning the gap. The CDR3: CASSPTRADTQYF. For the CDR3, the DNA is TGTGCCAGCTCACCAACCCGGGCAGATACGCAGTATTTT. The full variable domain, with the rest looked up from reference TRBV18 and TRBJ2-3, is NAGVMQNPRHLVRRRGQEARLRCSPMKGHSHVYWYRQLPEEGLKFMVYLQKENIIDESGMPKERFSAEFPKEGPSILRIQQVVRGDSAAYFCASSPTRADTQYFGPGTRLTVL.

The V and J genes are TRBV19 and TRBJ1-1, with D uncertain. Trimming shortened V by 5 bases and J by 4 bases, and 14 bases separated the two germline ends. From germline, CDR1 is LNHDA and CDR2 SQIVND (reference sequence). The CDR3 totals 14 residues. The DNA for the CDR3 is TGTGCCAGTAGTCCCCGATTAGAAGGCACTGAAGCTTTCTTT. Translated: CASSPRLEGTEAFF.

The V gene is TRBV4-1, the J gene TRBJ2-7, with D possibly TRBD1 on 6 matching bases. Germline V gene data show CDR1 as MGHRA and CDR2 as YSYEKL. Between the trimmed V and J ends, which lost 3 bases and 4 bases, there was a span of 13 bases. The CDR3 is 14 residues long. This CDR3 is CASSHSKQGYEQYF. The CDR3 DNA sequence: TGCGCCAGCAGCCACTCAAAACAGGGATACGAGCAGTACTTC.

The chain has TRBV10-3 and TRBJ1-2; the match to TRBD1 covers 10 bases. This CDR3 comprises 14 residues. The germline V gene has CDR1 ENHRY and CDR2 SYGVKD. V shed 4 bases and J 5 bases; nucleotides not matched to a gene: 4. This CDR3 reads CAISGQGASYGYTF. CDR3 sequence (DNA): TGTGCCATCAGTGGACAGGGGGCGAGTTATGGCTACACCTTC.

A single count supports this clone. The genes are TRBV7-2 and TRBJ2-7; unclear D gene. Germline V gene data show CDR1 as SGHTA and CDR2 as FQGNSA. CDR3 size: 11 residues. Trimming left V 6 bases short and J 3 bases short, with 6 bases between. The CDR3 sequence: CASRYSYEQYF. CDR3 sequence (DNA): TGTGCCAGCAGATACAGCTACGAGCAGTACTTC.

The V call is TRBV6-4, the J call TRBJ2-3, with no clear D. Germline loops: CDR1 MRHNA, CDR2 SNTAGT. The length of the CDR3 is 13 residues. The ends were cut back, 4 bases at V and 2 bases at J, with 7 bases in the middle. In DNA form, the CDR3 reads TGTGCCAGCAGTGTCGCAGCCACAGATACGCAGTATTTT. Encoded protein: CASSVAATDTQYF.

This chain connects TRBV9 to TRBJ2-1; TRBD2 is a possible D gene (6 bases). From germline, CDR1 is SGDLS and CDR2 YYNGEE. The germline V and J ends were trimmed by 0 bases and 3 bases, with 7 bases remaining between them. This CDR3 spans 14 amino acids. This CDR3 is CASSVGTNYNEQFF. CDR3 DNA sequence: TGTGCCAGCAGCGTAGGGACTAACTACAATGAGCAGTTCTTC.

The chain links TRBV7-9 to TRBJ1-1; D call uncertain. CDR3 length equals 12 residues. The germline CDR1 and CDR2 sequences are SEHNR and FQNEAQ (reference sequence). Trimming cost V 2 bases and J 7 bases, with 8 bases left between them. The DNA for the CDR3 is TGTGCCAGCAGCTTAAATATGTATGAAGCTTTCTTT. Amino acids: CASSLNMYEAFF.

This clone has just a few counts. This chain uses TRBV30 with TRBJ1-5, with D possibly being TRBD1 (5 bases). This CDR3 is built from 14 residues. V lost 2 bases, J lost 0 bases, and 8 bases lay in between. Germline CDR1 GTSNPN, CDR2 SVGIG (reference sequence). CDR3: CAWSKGNSNQPQHF. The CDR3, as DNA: TGTGCCTGGAGTAAGGGGAATAGCAATCAGCCCCAGCATTTT.

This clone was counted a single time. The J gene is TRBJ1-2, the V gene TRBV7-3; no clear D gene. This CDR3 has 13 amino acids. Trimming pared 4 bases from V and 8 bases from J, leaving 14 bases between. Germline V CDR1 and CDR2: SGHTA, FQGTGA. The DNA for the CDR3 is TGTGCCAGCAGCTCCGACACCGAAGGGGGCTACACCTTC. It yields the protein CASSSDTEGGYTF.

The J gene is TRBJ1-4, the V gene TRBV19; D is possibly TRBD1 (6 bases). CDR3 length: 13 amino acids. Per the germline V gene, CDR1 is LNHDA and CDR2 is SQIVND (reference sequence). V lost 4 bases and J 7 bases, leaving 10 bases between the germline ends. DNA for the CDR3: TGTGCCAGTAGTACCAGGGGTGGTGAAAAACTGTTTTTT. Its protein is CASSTRGGEKLFF.

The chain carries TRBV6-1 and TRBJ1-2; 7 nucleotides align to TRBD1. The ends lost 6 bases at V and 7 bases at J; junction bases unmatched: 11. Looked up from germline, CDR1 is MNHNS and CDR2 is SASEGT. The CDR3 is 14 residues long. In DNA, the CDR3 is TGTGCCAGCAGGGGTACGACAGGGCAGGGTGGCTACACCTTC. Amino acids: CASRGTTGQGGYTF.

Here the CDR3 reads CSVRSRGGNTIYF. DNA for the CDR3: TGCAGCGTTAGGTCCAGGGGAGGAAACACCATATATTTT. The V gene is TRBV29-1, the J gene TRBJ1-3, with a possible D match to TRBD1 (6 bases). The CDR3 sequence is 13 residues long. Germline assignment: CDR1 SQVTM and CDR2 ANQGSEA. The V end was cut by 5 bases, the J end by 4 bases, with 12 bases between.

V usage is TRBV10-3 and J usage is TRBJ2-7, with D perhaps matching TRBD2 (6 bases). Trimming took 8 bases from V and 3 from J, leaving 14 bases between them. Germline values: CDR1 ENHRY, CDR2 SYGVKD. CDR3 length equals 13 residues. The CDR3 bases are TGTGCCATCTATCGTCCGGGGGACTACGAGCAGTACTTC. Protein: CAIYRPGDYEQYF.

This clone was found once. CDR3 in amino acids: CASRRQGADSNQPQHF. CDR3 bases: TGTGCCAGTAGGAGGCAGGGGGCGGATAGCAATCAGCCCCAGCATTTT. The chain carries TRBV19 and TRBJ1-5; TRBD1 agrees at 8 bases. Germline V CDR1 and CDR2: LNHDA, SQIVND (reference sequence). The CDR3 is made up of 16 amino acids. J gave up 0 bases and V 6 bases, and 7 bases lay outside the gene matches.